This T cell receptor beta chain stems from a study of Tregs in tolerant kidney transplant recipients. General study findings and limits: Tolerant patients' donor-specific Tregs expanded beyond overall Tregs, suggesting antigen-driven growth. Nucleotide sequences could not be compared across some patients' samples due to primer changes. Few patients were studied, so findings need validation in larger groups.

The CDR3 is 13 amino acids. V was cut by 1 base and J by 6 bases, with 9 bases left in between. Per germline, CDR1 SEHNR and CDR2 FQNEAQ (reference sequence). This clone was observed a few times. The antigen is not known. Mixed chimerism was transient after nonmyeloablative marrow transplants from related graft donors. Method: immunoSEQ multiplex PCR; TCRdb's copy keeps in-frame clones and lacks some. The sample has some 50,000 clones; approximately 89% are singletons. The V gene is TRBV7-9, the J gene TRBJ1-2, with unresolved D. The receptor was derived from a human patient who received a combined kidney and bone marrow transplant. The graft donor may account for some of the T cells. This specimen consisted of CD8+ T cells from blood (PBMCs), obtained 12 months after the transplant. As DNA, the CDR3 is TGTGCCAGCAGCTTAGACACCGGGAATGGCTACACCTTC. This gives the protein CASSLDTGNGYTF.